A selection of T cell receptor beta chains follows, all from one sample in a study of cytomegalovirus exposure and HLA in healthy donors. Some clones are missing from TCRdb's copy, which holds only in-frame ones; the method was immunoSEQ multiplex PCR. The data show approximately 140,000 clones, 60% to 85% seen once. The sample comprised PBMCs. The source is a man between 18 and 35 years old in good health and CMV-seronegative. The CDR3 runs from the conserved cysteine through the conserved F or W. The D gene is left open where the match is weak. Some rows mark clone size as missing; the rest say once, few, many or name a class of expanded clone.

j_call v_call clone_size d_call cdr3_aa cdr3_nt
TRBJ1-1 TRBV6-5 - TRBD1 CASSSQTGRVTEAFF TGTGCCAGCAGTTCCCAGACAGGGAGAGTGACTGAAGCTTTCTTT
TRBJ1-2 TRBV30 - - CAWSGERGWSGYTF TGTGCCTGGAGTGGCGAAAGGGGTTGGTCTGGCTACACCTTC
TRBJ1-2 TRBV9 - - CASRGASTYGYTF TGTGCCAGCAGAGGAGCTTCAACATATGGCTACACCTTC
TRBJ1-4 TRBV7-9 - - CASSSPKRATNEKLFF TGTGCCAGCAGCTCCCCGAAGAGGGCAACTAATGAAAAACTGTTTTTT
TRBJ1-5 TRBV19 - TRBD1 CASLDRGVNQPQHF TGTGCCTCCCTGGACAGGGGAGTTAATCAGCCCCAGCATTTT
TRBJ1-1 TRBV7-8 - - CASSLWRGGGYRDTEAFF TGTGCCAGCAGCTTGTGGAGGGGGGGCGGGTACAGGGACACTGAAGCTTTCTTT
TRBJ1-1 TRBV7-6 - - CASRPPRDVGPEAFF TGTGCCAGCAGACCCCCCAGGGATGTCGGCCCTGAAGCTTTCTTT
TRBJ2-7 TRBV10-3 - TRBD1 CAIRKRDRVGEQYF TGTGCCATCCGCAAGAGGGACAGGGTCGGCGAGCAGTACTTC
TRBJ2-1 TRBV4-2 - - CASSQAGSGNEQFF TGTGCCAGCAGCCAAGCGGGGTCGGGGAATGAGCAGTTCTTC
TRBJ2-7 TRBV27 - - CASSRGGTGKREQYF TGTGCCAGCAGTCGGGGGGGGACAGGGAAGCGCGAGCAGTACTTC
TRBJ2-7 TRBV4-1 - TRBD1 CASSQGTGPTYEQYF TGCGCCAGCAGCCAAGGGACAGGTCCCACCTACGAGCAGTACTTC
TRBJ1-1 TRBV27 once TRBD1 CASSRRGVNTEAFF TGTGCCAGCAGCCGCAGGGGGGTGAACACTGAAGCTTTCTTT
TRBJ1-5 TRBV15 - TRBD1 CATSTGTGYQPQHF TGTGCCACCAGCACCGGGACAGGGTACCAGCCCCAGCATTTT
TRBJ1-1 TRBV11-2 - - CASAFRDTEAFF TGTGCCAGCGCCTTCCGGGACACTGAAGCTTTCTTT